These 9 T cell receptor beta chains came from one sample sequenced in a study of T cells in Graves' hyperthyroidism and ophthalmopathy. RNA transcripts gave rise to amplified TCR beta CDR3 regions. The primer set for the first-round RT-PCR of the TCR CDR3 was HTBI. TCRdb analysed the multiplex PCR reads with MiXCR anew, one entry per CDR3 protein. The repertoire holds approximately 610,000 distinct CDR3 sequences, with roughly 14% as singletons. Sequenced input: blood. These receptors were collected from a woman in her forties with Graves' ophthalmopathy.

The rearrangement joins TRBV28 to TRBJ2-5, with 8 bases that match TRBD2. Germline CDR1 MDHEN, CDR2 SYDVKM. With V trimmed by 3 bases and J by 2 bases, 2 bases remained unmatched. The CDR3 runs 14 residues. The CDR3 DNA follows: TGTGCCAGCAGTTTCGGGGGGGCTCAAGAGACCCAGTACTTC. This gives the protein CASSFGGAQETQYF.

The CDR3 DNA follows: TGTGCCACCAGTGTATCCGGGACATTTTATGGCTACACCTTC. Residues: CATSVSGTFYGYTF. The chain joins TRBV24-1 to TRBJ1-2; D possibly corresponds to TRBD1 (6 bases). Trimming removed 5 bases at V and 5 bases at J, with 14 bases between. Germline V gives CDR1 KGHDR, CDR2 SFDVKD. The CDR3 extends over 14 amino acids.

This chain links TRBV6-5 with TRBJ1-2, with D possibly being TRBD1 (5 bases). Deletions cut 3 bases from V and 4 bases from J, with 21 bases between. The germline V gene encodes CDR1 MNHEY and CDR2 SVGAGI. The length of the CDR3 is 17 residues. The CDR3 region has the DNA TGTGCCAGCAGTTATACAGGTCATCCGAGGTCGTCCTATGGCTACACCTTC. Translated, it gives CASSYTGHPRSSYGYTF.

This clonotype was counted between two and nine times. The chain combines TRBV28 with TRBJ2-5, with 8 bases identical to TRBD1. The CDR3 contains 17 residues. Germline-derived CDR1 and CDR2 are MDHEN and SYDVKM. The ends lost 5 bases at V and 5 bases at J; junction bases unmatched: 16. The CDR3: CASSPSWGTGDFETQYF. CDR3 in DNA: TGTGCCAGCAGTCCATCTTGGGGGACAGGAGATTTCGAGACCCAGTACTTC.

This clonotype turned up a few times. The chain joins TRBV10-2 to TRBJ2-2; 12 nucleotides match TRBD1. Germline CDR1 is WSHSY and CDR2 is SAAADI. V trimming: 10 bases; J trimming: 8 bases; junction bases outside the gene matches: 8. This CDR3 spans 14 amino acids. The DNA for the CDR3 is TGCGCCACCGTTGGGACAGGGGGCGAGGGGGAGCTGTTTTTT. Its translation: CATVGTGGEGELFF.

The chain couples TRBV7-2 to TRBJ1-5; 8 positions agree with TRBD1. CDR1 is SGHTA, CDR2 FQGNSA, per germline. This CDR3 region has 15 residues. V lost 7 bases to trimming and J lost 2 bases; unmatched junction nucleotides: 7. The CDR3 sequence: CASNGQGGRNQPQHF. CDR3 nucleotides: TGTGCCAGCAACGGACAGGGCGGACGCAATCAGCCCCAGCATTTT.

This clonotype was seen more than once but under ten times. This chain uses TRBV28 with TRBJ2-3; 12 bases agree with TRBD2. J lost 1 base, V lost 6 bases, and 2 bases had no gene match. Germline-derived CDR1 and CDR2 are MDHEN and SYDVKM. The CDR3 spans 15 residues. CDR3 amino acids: CASRLAGGGTDTQYF. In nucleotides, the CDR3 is TGTGCCAGCAGACTAGCGGGGGGTGGCACAGATACGCAGTATTTT.

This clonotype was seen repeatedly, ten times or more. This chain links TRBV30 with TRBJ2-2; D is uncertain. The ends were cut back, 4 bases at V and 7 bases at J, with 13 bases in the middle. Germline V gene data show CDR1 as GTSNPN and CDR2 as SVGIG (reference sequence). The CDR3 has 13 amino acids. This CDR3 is CAWNPTGFGELFF. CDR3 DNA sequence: TGTGCCTGGAACCCGACCGGGTTCGGGGAGCTGTTTTTT. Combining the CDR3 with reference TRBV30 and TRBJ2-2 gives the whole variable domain SQTIHQWPATLVQPVGSPLSLECTVEGTSNPNLYWYRQAAGRGLQLLFYSVGIGQISSEVPQNLSASRPQDRQFILSSKKLLLSDSGFYLCAWNPTGFGELFFGEGSRLTVL.

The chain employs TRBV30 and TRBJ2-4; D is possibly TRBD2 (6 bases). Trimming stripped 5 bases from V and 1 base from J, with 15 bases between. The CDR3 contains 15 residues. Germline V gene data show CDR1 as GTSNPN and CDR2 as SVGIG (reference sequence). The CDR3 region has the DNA TGTGCCTGGGGGGAGGCTCCCCTGGCCAAAAACATTCAGTACTTC. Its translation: CAWGEAPLAKNIQYF.